This is a list of T cell receptor beta chains from one sample in a study of T-cell memory formation after mild COVID-19. TCRdb re-called the 5' RACE reads with MiXCR, one entry per CDR3 protein. The sample holds some 180,000 distinct CDR3 sequences, 10% to 15% seen once. The material sequenced was PBMCs or a T cell subset sorted from them (not recorded which). Receptor source: a man aged 18 to 30 who had mild COVID-19 (a few samples of this study predate the infection). Cell type and time point are not known. CDR3s leave out the opening cysteine and the closing phenylalanine or tryptophan. Each record gives: J gene, D gene, CDR3 length, V gene, CDR3 protein. A D gene is named only where the DNA matches it firmly.

TRBJ2-1,-,9,TRBV5-1,ASTNEDEQF
TRBJ2-1,TRBD2,14,TRBV18,ASSPPSLAGHNEQF
TRBJ1-5,-,11,TRBV4-3,ASSPKGAQPQH
TRBJ1-4,-,14,TRBV4-3,ASSQTPGRFNEKLF
TRBJ1-5,TRBD1,14,TRBV12-3/TRBV12-4,ASSLRRDRGNQPQH
TRBJ1-1,-,11,TRBV2,ASYEGTSPRGF
TRBJ1-5,TRBD1,12,TRBV10-3,AISEGGPNQPQH
TRBJ2-1,TRBD1,11,TRBV11-3,ASSLSGWDRQF
TRBJ2-1,-,14,TRBV4-2,ASSQLWGTSYNEQF
TRBJ1-2,-,17,TRBV6-5,ASSYVSRYMAGLDYGYT
TRBJ1-4,-,12,TRBV5-1,ASSLAGGNEKLF
TRBJ1-6,TRBD1,13,TRBV3-1,ASSHFRDRGSPLH
TRBJ2-1,TRBD1,13,TRBV20-1,SATTGTGGSNEQF
TRBJ1-2,-,9,TRBV7-9,ASSSTYGYT
TRBJ2-5,TRBD2,16,TRBV20-1,SARGVLAGTRARETQY
TRBJ2-5,-,10,TRBV20-1,SAREVEETQY
TRBJ1-6,-,12,TRBV7-2,ASSLDRRHSPLH
TRBJ2-7,-,15,TRBV27,ASSLQGARGTSYEQY
TRBJ1-2,-,12,TRBV20-1,SASSNGYDYGYT
TRBJ2-3,-,12,TRBV6-6,ASSPPGNLDTQY
TRBJ1-1,-,12,TRBV28,ASSPQGSVTEAF
TRBJ2-1,-,13,TRBV7-2,ASGTDSSSYNEQF
TRBJ2-3,-,12,TRBV12-3/TRBV12-4,ASTFGVALGSQY